This TCR beta chain was obtained from a study of response to subunit inactivated influenza vaccine. The junction had 5 bases not matched to a gene; V was cut back by 3 bases and J by 4 bases. The CDR3 runs to 15 residues. Study-level points and caveats: Each seasonal flu vaccination may recruit only limited new T cells, authors suggested.

In regard to this clonotype: Its cognate antigen is unknown.

TCRdb re-analysed the RT-PCR reads in MiXCR, keeping a single row per CDR3 protein. The sample yields some 500,000 distinct CDR3 sequences, about 25% seen once. The sequence was collected from a man aged 50 to 59 who received an inactivated influenza vaccine. Here the sequenced sample was CD4+ T cells sorted from PBMCs, taken roughly 5 days after vaccination. This chain joins TRBV12-3 or TRBV12-4 and TRBJ1-4, with 7 bases matching TRBD1. The DNA for the CDR3 is TGTGCCAGCAGTTTGAACCGGGACAGTAATGAAAAACTGTTTTTT. This encodes CASSLNRDSNEKLFF.